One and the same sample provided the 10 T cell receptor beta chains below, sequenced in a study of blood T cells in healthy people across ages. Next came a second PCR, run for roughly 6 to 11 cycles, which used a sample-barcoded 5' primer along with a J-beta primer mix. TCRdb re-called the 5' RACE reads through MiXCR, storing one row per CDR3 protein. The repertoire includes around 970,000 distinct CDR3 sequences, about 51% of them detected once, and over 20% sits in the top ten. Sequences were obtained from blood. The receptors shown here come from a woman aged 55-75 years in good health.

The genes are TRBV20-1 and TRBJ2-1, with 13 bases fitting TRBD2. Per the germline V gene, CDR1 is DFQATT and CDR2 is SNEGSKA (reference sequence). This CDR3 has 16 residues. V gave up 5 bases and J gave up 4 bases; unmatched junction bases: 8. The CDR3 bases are TGCAGTGCTGATGCCGGGACTAGCGGGATTTACAATGAGCAGTTCTTC. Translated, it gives CSADAGTSGIYNEQFF.

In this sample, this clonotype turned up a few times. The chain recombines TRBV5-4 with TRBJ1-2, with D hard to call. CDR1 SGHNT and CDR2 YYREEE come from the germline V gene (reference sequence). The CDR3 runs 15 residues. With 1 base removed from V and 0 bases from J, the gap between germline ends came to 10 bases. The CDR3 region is CASSLWAVANYGYTF. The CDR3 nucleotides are TGTGCCAGCAGCTTGTGGGCGGTCGCTAACTATGGCTACACCTTC.

The CDR3 region has the DNA TGCGCCAGCAGCTTGGCCGACGTTGGTGAGAAGGGGGGGTATGAGCAGTTCTTC. It encodes CASSLADVGEKGGYEQFF. The chain links TRBV5-1 to TRBJ2-1; a possible D gene is TRBD2 (7 bases). Germline V CDR1 and CDR2: SGHRS, YFSETQ. With 0 bases removed from V and 8 bases from J, the gap between germline ends came to 24 bases. CDR3 length equals 18 residues.

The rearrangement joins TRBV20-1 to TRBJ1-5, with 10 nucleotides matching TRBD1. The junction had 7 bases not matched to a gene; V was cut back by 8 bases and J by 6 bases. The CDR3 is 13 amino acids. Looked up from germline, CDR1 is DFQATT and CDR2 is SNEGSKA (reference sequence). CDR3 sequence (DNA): TGCAGTACTGTGGACAGGGGGAGTCAGCCCCAGCATTTT. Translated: CSTVDRGSQPQHF.

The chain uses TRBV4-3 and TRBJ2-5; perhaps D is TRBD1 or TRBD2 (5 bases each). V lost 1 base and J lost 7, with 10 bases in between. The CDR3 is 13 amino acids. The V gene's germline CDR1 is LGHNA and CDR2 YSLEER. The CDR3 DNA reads TGCGCCAGCAGCCAAGTCTCTGGGGGGACCCAGTACTTC. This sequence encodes CASSQVSGGTQYF.

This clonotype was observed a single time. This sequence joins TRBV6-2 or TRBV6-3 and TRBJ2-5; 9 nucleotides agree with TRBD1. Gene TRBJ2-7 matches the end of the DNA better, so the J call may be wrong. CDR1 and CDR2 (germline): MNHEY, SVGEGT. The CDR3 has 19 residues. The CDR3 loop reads CASSSSLGTGTGKTYEQYF. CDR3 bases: TGTGCCAGCAGTTCGTCCTTGGGTACCGGGACAGGGAAGACCTACGAGCAGTACTTC.

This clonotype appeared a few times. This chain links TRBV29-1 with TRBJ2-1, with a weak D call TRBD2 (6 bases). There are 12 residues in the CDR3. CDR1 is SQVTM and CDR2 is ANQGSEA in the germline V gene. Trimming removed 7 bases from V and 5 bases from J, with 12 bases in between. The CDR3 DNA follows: TGCAGCGCGGGACTTAGGGACAATGAGCAGTTCTTC. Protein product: CSAGLRDNEQFF.

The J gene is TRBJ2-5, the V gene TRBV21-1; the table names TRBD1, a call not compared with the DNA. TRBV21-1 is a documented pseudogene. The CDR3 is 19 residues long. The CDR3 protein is CASSKEAGRGQGNQETQYF. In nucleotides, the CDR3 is TGTGCCAGCAGCAAAGAGGCGGGGCGGGGACAGGGGAATCAAGAGACCCAGTACTTC.

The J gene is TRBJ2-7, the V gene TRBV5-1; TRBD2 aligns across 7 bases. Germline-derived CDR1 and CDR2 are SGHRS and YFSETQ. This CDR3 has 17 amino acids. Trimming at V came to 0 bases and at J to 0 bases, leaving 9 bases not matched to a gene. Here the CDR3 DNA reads TGCGCCAGCAGCTTGGCCTCGGGGGGATGGGACTCCTACGAGCAGTACTTC. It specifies CASSLASGGWDSYEQYF.

CDR3 in amino acids: CASGELAGNYNEQFF. CDR3 coding DNA: TGTGCCAGCGGGGAACTAGCGGGAAATTACAATGAGCAGTTCTTC. This chain links TRBV5-5 with TRBJ2-1; 10 nucleotides agree with TRBD2. Germline CDR1 reads SGHKS; CDR2 reads YYEKEE (reference sequence). Germline trimming cut 7 bases from V and 4 bases from J; bases unmatched to any gene: 8. The CDR3 covers 15 residues.